These 11 T cell receptor beta chains were sequenced from one sample in a study of T cells in Graves' hyperthyroidism and ophthalmopathy. Regions amplified from RNA transcripts were the TCR beta CDR3 regions. The HTBI primer set was used in a first-round RT-PCR of the TCR CDR3. One entry per CDR3 protein results from TCRdb running MiXCR on the multiplex PCR reads. The table has 250,000 or so distinct CDR3 sequences, 13% to 15% seen once. Input material: blood. These receptors originate from a woman between 50 and 59 years old with Graves' hyperthyroidism that later progressed to Graves' ophthalmopathy.

In this sample, this clonotype turned up many times. The rearrangement links TRBV24-1 to TRBJ1-5; no definite D call. The CDR3 sequence is 9 residues long. Germline-derived CDR1 and CDR2 are KGHDR and SFDVKD. V was trimmed by 11 bases and J by 6 bases, leaving 4 bases between them. The CDR3 is CASLQPQHF. Here the CDR3 DNA reads TGTGCCAGCCTTCAGCCCCAGCATTTT.

The chain is built from TRBV4-2 and TRBJ2-7; 7 nucleotides line up with TRBD2. Trimming at V came to 4 bases and at J to 0 bases, leaving 6 bases not matched to a gene. Germline CDR1 LGHNA, CDR2 YNFKEQ. The CDR3 runs 15 residues. The CDR3 nucleotides are TGTGCCAGCAGCCTTAGCGGGCTCAGCTCCTACGAGCAGTACTTC. It translates to CASSLSGLSSYEQYF.

This clonotype was detected a few times. CDR3 residues: CASVDGRSNEQFF. CDR3 bases: TGTGCCAGCGTGGACGGGAGATCAAATGAGCAGTTCTTC. This rearrangement joins TRBV6-1 to TRBJ2-1; TRBD2 might be the D (6 bases). The CDR3 is made up of 13 amino acids. Trimming removed 8 bases at V and 7 bases at J, with 15 bases between. CDR1 is MNHNS, CDR2 SASEGT, per germline.

In this sample, this clonotype turned up a few times. In DNA form, the CDR3 reads TGTGCCAGCAGTCCGGGGCCCCAGGCGGCCATTCAGTACTTC. This codes for CASSPGPQAAIQYF. The V gene is TRBV6-4, the J gene TRBJ2-4; D is perhaps TRBD1 or TRBD2 (5 bases each). The germline V gene has CDR1 MRHNA and CDR2 SNTAGT. The CDR3 is 14 amino acids. Deletions cut 5 bases from V and 9 bases from J, with 17 bases between.

This clonotype was seen repeatedly, ten times or more. The DNA for the CDR3 is TGCAGTGGGAGGACACCTATGGGAGAGACCCAGTACTTC. Amino acid sequence: CSGRTPMGETQYF. The V call is TRBV20-1, the J call TRBJ2-5; TRBD1 or TRBD2 may be the D gene (5 bases each). Trimming shortened V by 7 bases and J by 4 bases, and 16 bases separated the two germline ends. This CDR3 has 13 amino acids. The V gene's germline CDR1 is DFQATT and CDR2 SNEGSKA (reference sequence).

This clonotype showed up just a few times. The genes are TRBV7-9 and TRBJ1-2; D is undetermined. Germline V lookup: CDR1 SEHNR, CDR2 FQNEAQ (reference sequence). CDR3 size: 16 residues. Deletions cut 5 bases from V and 6 bases from J, with 22 bases between. CDR3 amino acids: CASSAAGGSPRDGYTF. In DNA form, the CDR3 reads TGTGCCAGCAGCGCTGCCGGAGGCTCACCTAGGGATGGCTACACCTTC.

This clonotype was recorded at least ten times. The J gene is TRBJ2-4, the V gene TRBV20-1; D uncertain. Between the trimmed V and J ends, which lost 3 bases and 5 bases, there was a span of 11 bases. Looked up from germline, CDR1 is DFQATT and CDR2 is SNEGSKA (reference sequence). The CDR3 totals 13 residues. The CDR3 here is CSASWVPENIQYF. Written as DNA, the CDR3 is TGCAGTGCTAGTTGGGTTCCGGAAAACATTCAGTACTTC.

This clonotype was seen ten or more times. The rearrangement links TRBV28 to TRBJ1-2; no firm D call. The CDR3 is 14 residues long. V was cut by 6 bases and J by 9 bases, with 20 bases left in between. CDR1 is MDHEN, CDR2 SYDVKM, per germline. The CDR3 loop is CASRENDGPSSYTF. In DNA, the CDR3 is TGTGCCAGCAGGGAGAACGATGGGCCGTCTAGCTACACCTTC.

This clonotype showed up many times. This chain connects TRBV28 to TRBJ2-3, with TRBD2 matching over 8 bases. Germline assignment: CDR1 MDHEN and CDR2 SYDVKM. The junction had 6 bases not matched to a gene; V was cut back by 3 bases and J by 4 bases. The CDR3 contains 15 residues. The CDR3 nucleotides are TGTGCCAGCAGTTTGTGGGACGGGAGGGCAGATACGCAGTATTTT. This sequence encodes CASSLWDGRADTQYF.

This clonotype was found many times. This rearrangement joins TRBV30 to TRBJ1-5; tentative D call: TRBD1 (5 bases). The CDR3 covers 14 residues. The V and J ends lost 3 bases and 6 bases respectively, with 15 bases between them. Germline V lookup: CDR1 GTSNPN, CDR2 SVGIG (reference sequence). The CDR3, as DNA: TGTGCCTGGAGATCGTCCGGGGGGGGTCAGCCCCAGCATTTT. It yields the protein CAWRSSGGGQPQHF. The whole variable domain, filled in from reference TRBV30 and TRBJ1-5, reads SQTIHQWPATLVQPVGSPLSLECTVEGTSNPNLYWYRQAAGRGLQLLFYSVGIGQISSEVPQNLSASRPQDRQFILSSKKLLLSDSGFYLCAWRSSGGGQPQHFGDGTRLSIL.

This clonotype has ten or more counts. This rearrangement joins TRBV27 to TRBJ2-7, with D possibly being TRBD2 (7 bases). Trimming removed 3 bases from V and 6 bases from J, with 9 bases in between. This CDR3 has 12 amino acids. Germline CDR1 MNHEY, CDR2 SMNVEV (reference sequence). The CDR3 sequence is CASSLRGGEQYF. CDR3 coding DNA: TGTGCCAGCAGTTTGAGGGGGGGCGAGCAGTACTTC.